These 10 T cell receptor beta chains share one sample of origin, sequenced in a study of post-analysis software for immune sequencing data. Study observations and caveats: Five TRBV segments occurring more often in patients than controls included TRBV5-6, TRBV5-1 and TRBV20-1.

Libraries were made from TCR beta cDNA, and they carried unique molecular identifiers. Using its own MiXCR run on the PCR reads, TCRdb lists one record per CDR3 protein. The data contain just over 250,000 distinct CDR3 sequences, roughly a third of them singletons. Their specific antigens are unknown. Sequencing was performed on blood. The receptors stem from a girl aged 5-17 years with multiple sclerosis.

In this sample, this clonotype turned up many times. The chain recombines TRBV7-9 with TRBJ2-1; D assignment may be TRBD1 or TRBD2 (6 bases each). The CDR3 extends over 13 amino acids. V was trimmed by 5 bases and J by 7 bases, leaving 12 bases between them. Germline values: CDR1 SEHNR, CDR2 FQNEAQ (reference sequence). As DNA, the CDR3 is TGTGCCAGCAGCGCCGGGGGCTGGAATGAGCAGTTCTTC. It translates to CASSAGGWNEQFF.

A word on this clonotype: A much larger clone lies one base from this, so it may be a read error. This chain joins TRBV5-1 and TRBJ2-3, with D perhaps TRBD2 (5 bases). The CDR3 spans 14 residues. Trimming pared 0 bases from V and 5 bases from J, leaving 10 bases between. Per the germline V gene, CDR1 is SGHRS and CDR2 is YFSETQ. CDR3 sequence reads: CASSLGQTKDTQYF. CDR3 nucleotide sequence: TGCGCCAGCAGCTTGGGGCAGACTAAAGATACGCAGTATTTT.

In this sample, this clonotype turned up many times. The chain is built from TRBV7-2 and TRBJ2-1; no clear D. From germline, CDR1 is SGHTA and CDR2 FQGNSA. V was shortened by 1 base and J by 5 bases, with 6 bases between the two germline ends. The CDR3 consists of 13 residues. In DNA, the CDR3 is TGTGCCAGCAGCTTAGGCAGGCACAATGAGCAGTTCTTC. Protein sequence: CASSLGRHNEQFF.

This clonotype was detected once. A much larger clone sits a single nucleotide away, making a read error possible. J is TRBJ2-1 and V is TRBV28; perhaps TRBD1 as D (6 bases). CDR3 length: 16 amino acids. In germline, CDR1 is MDHEN, CDR2 SYDVKM. The V end lost 5 bases, the J end lost 8 bases, and 22 bases lay between the germline ends. The CDR3: CASSPLQGPARDEQFF. In DNA form, the CDR3 reads TGTGCCAGCAGTCCGTTACAGGGCCCCGCACGCGATGAGCAGTTCTTC.

V is TRBV4-3 and J is TRBJ2-7; 8 bases align to TRBD1. The CDR3 runs to 15 residues. Germline V CDR1 and CDR2: LGHNA, YSLEER. With 0 bases clipped from V and 2 bases from J, the junction kept 3 bases outside the gene matches. CDR3 sequence: CASSQEGQAPYEQYF. Here the CDR3 DNA reads TGCGCCAGCAGCCAAGAGGGACAGGCCCCCTACGAGCAGTACTTC.

Notes on this clonotype: The CDR3 end shows no conserved phenylalanine or tryptophan, and so a read error is likely. This chain links TRBV7-2 with TRBJ1-1, with 8 bases that match TRBD1. In germline, CDR1 is SGHTA, CDR2 FQGNSA. The CDR3 consists of 17 residues. The V gene end was trimmed by 2 bases and the J gene end by 1 base; junction bases not matched to a gene: 9. In DNA form, the CDR3 reads TGTGCCAGCAGCTTACACCGACAGGGGACCTCGAACACTGAAGCTTTCTGT. This translates into CASSLHRQGTSNTEAFC.

The chain employs TRBV19 and TRBJ1-2; the match to TRBD1 covers 10 bases. Germline values: CDR1 LNHDA, CDR2 SQIVND (reference sequence). The CDR3 covers 13 residues. V shed 8 bases and J 4 bases; nucleotides not matched to a gene: 4. The CDR3: CASVDRGAYGYTF. The CDR3 coding sequence is TGTGCCAGTGTGGACAGGGGGGCCTATGGCTACACCTTC.

This clonotype was counted many times. The genes are TRBV25-1 and TRBJ2-1; 7 bases agree with TRBD1. CDR3 length equals 13 residues. Looked up from germline, CDR1 is MGHDK and CDR2 is SYGVNS. Trimming removed 4 bases from V and 8 bases from J; junction bases left unmatched: 5. The CDR3 nucleotides are TGTGCCAGCAGTGCGACAGGGTGGCATGAGCAGTTCTTC. Translating gives CASSATGWHEQFF.

This chain joins TRBV27 and TRBJ2-5; D is unresolved. The CDR3 loop spans 13 amino acids. CDR1 and CDR2 (germline): MNHEY, SMNVEV (reference sequence). V lost 7 bases and J lost 11, with 20 bases in between. The CDR3 reads CASKENSYNEQYF. For the CDR3, the DNA is TGTGCCAGCAAGGAGAACTCCTACAATGAGCAGTACTTC.

On this clonotype: A much larger clone lies one base from this, so it may be a read error. The J gene is TRBJ2-3, the V gene TRBV12-3 or TRBV12-4; tentative D call: TRBD2 (5 bases). V lost 8 bases, J lost 2 bases, and 11 bases lay in between. This CDR3 contains 13 residues. CDR3: CASGVGDTDTQYF. CDR3 nucleotide sequence: TGTGCCAGCGGCGTCGGGGACACAGATACGCAGTATTTT.